The 20 T cell receptor beta chains below all came from one sample that was sequenced in a study of identical twins. MiXCR, applied by TCRdb to the 5' RACE reads, yields one record per CDR3 protein. The sample has around 490,000 distinct CDR3 sequences, around 20% seen once; the top ten hold around 0.5%. These data were also reused for a study on yellow fever vaccine responses in identical twins.

The sequenced material came from CD4+ T cells sorted from blood. The receptors were sampled from a woman under 30 in good health.

The gene calls are TRBV5-1 and TRBJ2-3; maybe TRBD1 (6 bases). This CDR3 region has 17 residues. Germline assignment: CDR1 SGHRS and CDR2 YFSETQ. V was cut by 0 bases and J by 0 bases, with 14 bases left in between. The CDR3 nucleotides read TGCGCCAGCAGCTTGGTGGGGGCCTTAGCTAGCACAGATACGCAGTATTTT. Translation gives CASSLVGALASTDTQYF.

This clonotype has more than one count but fewer than ten. The chain employs TRBV12-3 or TRBV12-4 and TRBJ2-2, with D perhaps TRBD1 (6 bases). The CDR3 is made up of 17 amino acids. Trimming shortened V by 2 bases and J by 0 bases, and 13 bases separated the two germline ends. The CDR3 loop is CASSLSRGTTNTGELFF. CDR3 bases: TGTGCCAGCAGTTTAAGTCGTGGGACAACGAACACCGGGGAGCTGTTTTTT.

V is TRBV28 and J is TRBJ2-6; TRBD2 aligns across 8 bases. The V and J ends lost 3 bases and 4 bases, in that order; junction bases with no gene match: 14. CDR3 length: 19 residues. Germline V CDR1 and CDR2: MDHEN, SYDVKM. Here the CDR3 reads CASSFPSSSGGPGANVLTF. The CDR3 region has the DNA TGTGCCAGCAGTTTCCCCTCCAGCAGCGGGGGTCCGGGGGCCAACGTCCTGACTTTC.

J is TRBJ2-7 and V is TRBV6-1, with 9 positions matching TRBD2. The germline V gene has CDR1 MNHNS and CDR2 SASEGT. The J segment lost 2 bases and the V segment lost 5 bases, leaving 7 bases of the junction unmatched. The CDR3 loop spans 15 amino acids. CDR3 nucleotide sequence: TGTGCCAGCAGTCGAGCGGGGGGCCTCCCCTACGAGCAGTACGTC. The encoded protein is CASSRAGGLPYEQYV.

The DNA for the CDR3 is TGTGCCAGCAGTTTACTAGCGGGAGGTAACGAGCAGTACTTC. Translating it yields CASSLLAGGNEQYF. This chain uses TRBV12-3 or TRBV12-4 with TRBJ2-7; 11 bases agree with TRBD2. CDR3 length equals 14 residues. J was trimmed by 5 bases and V by 2 bases; bases with no gene match: 2.

The rearrangement joins TRBV6-1 to TRBJ2-2; TRBD2 matches 8 bases. Germline assignment: CDR1 MNHNS and CDR2 SASEGT. The CDR3 spans 17 residues. J was trimmed by 2 bases and V by 6 bases; bases with no gene match: 11. CDR3 sequence reads: CASRPRGGTTNTGELFF. CDR3 sequence (DNA): TGTGCCAGCAGACCCCGGGGGGGGACCACTAACACCGGGGAGCTGTTTTTT.

This clonotype was counted only a few times. The gene calls are TRBV27 and TRBJ2-7; 10 bases match TRBD2. Germline values: CDR1 MNHEY, CDR2 SMNVEV (reference sequence). The trim removed 2 bases at V and 3 bases at J, leaving 10 bases unmatched. This CDR3 region has 17 residues. This chain's CDR3 is CASSLKASTSGYYEQYF. For the CDR3, the DNA is TGTGCCAGCAGTTTAAAGGCTTCGACTAGCGGGTACTACGAGCAGTACTTC.

This clonotype was seen many times. The chain combines TRBV5-1 with TRBJ2-1; TRBD2 aligns across 7 bases. The CDR3 covers 14 residues. V lost 2 bases to trimming and J lost 7 bases; unmatched junction nucleotides: 6. CDR1 and CDR2 (germline): SGHRS, YFSETQ. CDR3 sequence: CASSFVQGGNEQFF. The CDR3 region has the DNA TGCGCCAGCAGCTTTGTCCAGGGAGGGAATGAGCAGTTCTTC.

This clonotype was seen a single time. This chain uses TRBV6-1 with TRBJ2-3; 14 bases are a match to TRBD2. Per germline, CDR1 MNHNS and CDR2 SASEGT. CDR3 size: 14 residues. V lost 6 bases, J lost 9 bases, and 5 bases stayed unmatched. CDR3 region: CASSMGTSGSTQYF. CDR3 in DNA: TGTGCCAGCAGCATGGGGACTAGCGGGAGCACGCAGTATTTT.

This clonotype has more than one count but fewer than ten. The CDR3 loop is CSVRARDGYTF. The CDR3, as DNA: TGCAGCGTTCGCGCCAGGGACGGCTACACCTTC. The V gene is TRBV29-1, the J gene TRBJ1-2; maybe TRBD1 (5 bases). This CDR3 spans 11 amino acids. Trimming shortened V by 5 bases and J by 8 bases, and 12 bases separated the two germline ends. Germline V CDR1 and CDR2: SQVTM, ANQGSEA.

The rearrangement uses TRBV6-1 and TRBJ1-5; weak D call: TRBD1 (5 bases). Germline assignment: CDR1 MNHNS and CDR2 SASEGT. V was pared by 8 bases and J by 0 bases, with 14 bases between. CDR3 length: 15 amino acids. The DNA of the CDR3 is TGTGCCAGCGGGTCGGGGGGATCTAGCAATCAGCCCCAGCATTTT. Its protein is CASGSGGSSNQPQHF.

The CDR3 sequence is CASSSTQGPQETQYF. As DNA, the CDR3 is TGTGCCAGCAGCTCCACGCAGGGGCCCCAAGAGACCCAGTACTTC. The V gene is TRBV3-1, the J gene TRBJ2-5, with a possible D match to TRBD1 (6 bases). In germline, CDR1 is LGHDT, CDR2 YNNKEL (reference sequence). V was trimmed by 5 bases and J by 1 base, leaving 14 bases between them. The CDR3 has 15 residues.

The chain couples TRBV12-3 or TRBV12-4 to TRBJ2-3, with D uncertain. This CDR3 has 14 amino acids. Deletions cut 2 bases from V and 2 bases from J, with 8 bases between. The CDR3 nucleotides read TGTGCCAGCAGTTTAAGGGTCTACACAGATACGCAGTATTTT. Amino acid sequence: CASSLRVYTDTQYF.

The rearrangement links TRBV7-2 to TRBJ2-5; D is uncertain. Trimming pared 2 bases from V and 9 bases from J, leaving 10 bases between. Germline assignment: CDR1 SGHTA and CDR2 FQGNSA. The CDR3 totals 12 residues. CDR3 DNA: TGTGCCAGCAGCTTACCAGTCCTGTCCCAGTACTTC. As protein: CASSLPVLSQYF.

The table lists this clonotype with a few counts. The V gene is TRBV20-1, the J gene TRBJ2-2, with 7 bases identical to TRBD1. The CDR3 runs to 15 residues. Germline CDR1 DFQATT, CDR2 SNEGSKA (reference sequence). V lost 5 bases, J lost 6 bases, and 12 bases stayed unmatched. As DNA, the CDR3 is TGCAGTGCTCCCCGGACAGGTTTAGACGCCGGGGAGCTGTTTTTT. Encoded protein: CSAPRTGLDAGELFF.

J is TRBJ2-1 and V is TRBV24-1, with 10 bases lining up with TRBD2. The length of the CDR3 is 19 residues. CDR1 is KGHDR, CDR2 SFDVKD, per germline. Unmatched junction bases numbered 11, after V lost 4 bases and J lost 0 bases. The CDR3, as DNA: TGTGCCACCAGTGACCATTTAGCGGGGGGCCCTAGCTCCTACAATGAGCAGTTCTTC. Its translation: CATSDHLAGGPSSYNEQFF.

J is TRBJ2-1 and V is TRBV12-3 or TRBV12-4; 7 positions agree with TRBD1. This CDR3 spans 16 amino acids. V trimming: 5 bases; J trimming: 5 bases; junction bases outside the gene matches: 12. The CDR3, as DNA: TGTGCCAGCAGTCCCGAAAGGGGGCCTATTAACAATGAGCAGTTCTTC. This sequence encodes CASSPERGPINNEQFF.

This clonotype was seen ten or more times. This rearrangement joins TRBV12-3 or TRBV12-4 to TRBJ2-7; the D gene is possibly TRBD1 (5 bases). CDR3 length equals 14 residues. Trimming removed 1 base from V and 0 bases from J, with 7 bases in between. DNA of the CDR3: TGTGCCAGCAGTTTAGGGGGCAACTCCTACGAGCAGTACTTC. Encoded protein: CASSLGGNSYEQYF.

This clonotype was counted between two and nine times. V and J are TRBV10-3 and TRBJ1-4, with D hard to call. This CDR3 is 14 amino acids long. The germline V and J ends were trimmed by 3 bases and 4 bases, with 9 bases remaining between them. The germline V gene has CDR1 ENHRY and CDR2 SYGVKD. CDR3: CAISDSGDNEKLFF. The DNA for the CDR3 is TGTGCCATCAGTGATTCTGGGGATAATGAAAAACTGTTTTTT.

The chain is built from TRBV20-1 and TRBJ1-1; D is perhaps TRBD1 (5 bases). V lost 2 bases and J 10 bases, leaving 14 bases between the germline ends. The CDR3 is 12 amino acids. The germline CDR1 and CDR2 sequences are DFQATT and SNEGSKA (reference sequence). Here the CDR3 DNA reads TGCAGTGCTAGAACGGGGACCATTGGAGCTTTCTTT. Its protein product is CSARTGTIGAFF.